This entry lists 2 T cell receptor beta chains sequenced from one sample in a study of cytomegalovirus exposure and HLA in healthy donors. The PCR made use of 60 Vbeta and 13 Jbeta primers. Measured with immunoSEQ multiplex PCR; TCRdb has only the in-frame clones, and not every one. This sample has more than 110,000 clones, with around 77% found just once. The sample taken for sequencing was PBMCs. These receptors were taken from a man younger than 35 in good health and CMV-seronegative.

The chain recombines TRBV14 with TRBJ2-5; D ambiguous. There are 13 residues in the CDR3. V dropped 2 bases and J dropped 5 bases, with 9 bases sitting between them. Germline V lookup: CDR1 SGHDN, CDR2 FVKESK. In DNA, the CDR3 is TGTGCCAGCAGCCAACTCCGGTTCGAGACCCAGTACTTC. This translates into CASSQLRFETQYF. Together with reference TRBV14 and TRBJ2-5, the CDR3 gives the full variable domain: EAGVTQFPSHSVIEKGQTVTLRCDPISGHDNLYWYRRVMGKEIKFLLHFVKESKQDESGMPNNRFLAERTGGTYSTLKVQPAELEDSGVYFCASSQLRFETQYFGPGTRLLVL.

The J gene is TRBJ1-1, the V gene TRBV6-1; 8 nucleotides match TRBD1. With 6 bases clipped from V and 5 bases from J, the junction kept 5 bases outside the gene matches. CDR1 and CDR2 (germline): MNHNS, SASEGT. The CDR3 covers 13 residues. CDR3 loop: CASSYRGGTEAFF. CDR3 DNA: TGTGCCAGCAGCTACAGGGGGGGGACTGAAGCTTTCTTT.